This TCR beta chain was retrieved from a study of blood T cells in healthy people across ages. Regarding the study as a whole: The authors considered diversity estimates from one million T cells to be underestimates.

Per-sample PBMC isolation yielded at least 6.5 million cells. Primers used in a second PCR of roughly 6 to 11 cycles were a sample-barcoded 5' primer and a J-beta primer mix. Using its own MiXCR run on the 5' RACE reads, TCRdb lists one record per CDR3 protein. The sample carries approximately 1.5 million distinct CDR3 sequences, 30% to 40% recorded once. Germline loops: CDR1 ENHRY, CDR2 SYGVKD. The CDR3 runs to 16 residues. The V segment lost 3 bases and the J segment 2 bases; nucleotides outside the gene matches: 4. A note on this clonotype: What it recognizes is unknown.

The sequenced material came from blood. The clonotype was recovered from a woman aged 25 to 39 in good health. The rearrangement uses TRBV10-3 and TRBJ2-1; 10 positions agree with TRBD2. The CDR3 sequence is CAISDLAGEAYNEQFF. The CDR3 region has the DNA TGTGCCATCAGTGATCTAGCGGGAGAGGCCTACAATGAGCAGTTCTTC.